A selection of T cell receptor beta chains follows, all from one sample in a study of blood T cell repertoires in COVID-19. Clones were read by immunoSEQ multiplex PCR, and TCRdb kept only the in-frame ones, dropping some. Of around 230,000 clones in the sample, about 90% were seen once. Sequencing was performed on peripheral blood. Receptors were obtained from a man in his sixties who had recovered from COVID-19. CDR3s include the opening cysteine and the closing phenylalanine or tryptophan. Fields, in order: V gene, clone size, D gene, J gene, CDR3 DNA, CDR3 protein. The D gene is left open where the match is weak. Not every row has a clone size; where given, it reads once, few, many or a size class.

TRBV7-2	once	TRBD2	TRBJ2-1	TGTGCCAGCAGCTCCCATTGGGGGAGGACTAGCGGCGATGAGCAGTTCTTC	CASSSHWGRTSGDEQFF
TRBV12-3/TRBV12-4	-	-	TRBJ1-6	TGTGCCAGCAGTTTACCAAATTCACCCCTCCACTTT	CASSLPNSPLHF
TRBV4-2	-	-	TRBJ2-3	TGTGCCAGCAGCCAGTTCACGGGGAGCACAGATACGCAGTATTTT	CASSQFTGSTDTQYF
TRBV6-6	many	TRBD1	TRBJ1-2	TGTGCCAGCACCCACAGGGGATCGACTAACTATGGCTACACCTTC	CASTHRGSTNYGYTF
TRBV18	-	-	TRBJ1-1	TGTGCCAGCTCACCTCTCTCTGAGGGGGCTGAAGCTTTCTTT	CASSPLSEGAEAFF
TRBV5-5	-	-	TRBJ1-6	TGTGCCAGCAGCCCTCAAGGGGGAACCTATAATTCACCCCTCCACTTT	CASSPQGGTYNSPLHF
TRBV7-2	-	TRBD2	TRBJ2-3	TGTGCCAGCAGATTAAGCGGTTTGCGGGGGGGAACAGATACGCAGTATTTT	CASRLSGLRGGTDTQYF
TRBV5-1	-	-	TRBJ1-1	TGCGCCAGCAGCTTGGGCACGTCGGTTGAAGCTTTCTTT	CASSLGTSVEAFF
TRBV3-1/TRBV3-2	-	-	TRBJ1-2	TGTGCCAGCAGCCAAGTACAGGCATATGGCTACACCTTC	CASSQVQAYGYTF
TRBV9	-	TRBD2	TRBJ2-7	TGTGCCAGCAGCGTAGGGCAGGGCGCAGCGGGGGACTACGAGCAGTACTTC	CASSVGQGAAGDYEQYF
TRBV10-3	-	-	TRBJ1-5	TGTGCCATCAGTGAGTTTGAGGGAGGGAATCAGCCCCAGCATTTT	CAISEFEGGNQPQHF
TRBV6-5	-	TRBD1	TRBJ1-1	TGTGCCAGCAGTCCCGGGACAGGGCCTGAAGCTTTCTTT	CASSPGTGPEAFF
TRBV24-1	-	TRBD1	TRBJ2-3	TGTGCCACCAGTGATCCTGAAGGACAGGGCACAGATACGCAGTATTTT	CATSDPEGQGTDTQYF
TRBV30	-	TRBD1	TRBJ2-7	TGTGCCTGGAGCCCGGGACAGGAGTCCTACGAGCAGTACTTC	CAWSPGQESYEQYF
TRBV27	-	-	TRBJ2-3	TGTGCCAGCAGTCCGATTAGGCTAGCCGCAGATACGCAGTATTTT	CASSPIRLAADTQYF
TRBV7-2	-	TRBD2	TRBJ2-2	TGTGCCAGCAGACAACCTAGCGGGGCCGGCGGGGAGCTGTTTTTT	CASRQPSGAGGELFF
TRBV5-1	-	TRBD1	TRBJ1-6	TGCGCCAGCAGCCAACCTGAGACAGGGATCAATTCACCCCTCCACTTT	CASSQPETGINSPLHF
TRBV18	-	TRBD2	TRBJ2-3	TGTGCCAGCTCACCTGGCCTAGCGGGCACAGATACGCAGTATTTT	CASSPGLAGTDTQYF
TRBV6-5	once	-	TRBJ2-1	TGTGCCAGCAGCCCGAAGGGCAGGGGTCTGTTCTTC	CASSPKGRGLFF
TRBV7-8	-	TRBD2	TRBJ2-3	TGTGCCAGCAGCCCCCGGACTAGCGGGGCTTCCTTAAATACGCAGTATTTT	CASSPRTSGASLNTQYF
TRBV11-3	once	TRBD2	TRBJ2-3	TGTGCCAGCAGCTTAGAGGCTCTAGCGGTTAGCACAGATACGCAGTATTTT	CASSLEALAVSTDTQYF
TRBV28	many	-	TRBJ1-5	TGTGCCAGCAGTTTCCTCAGGGAGGGGAATCAGCCCCAGCATTTT	CASSFLREGNQPQHF
TRBV7-6	-	TRBD1	TRBJ1-1	TGTGCCAGCAGCCGAGTCAGGGGGGAAGAAGCTTTCTTT	CASSRVRGEEAFF
TRBV2	-	TRBD2	TRBJ2-1	TGTGCCAGCAGTCAACTAGCGGGGTACAATGAGCAGTTCTTC	CASSQLAGYNEQFF
TRBV9	-	-	TRBJ1-5	TGTGCCAGCAGCGTAGCCCCCGATCAGCCCCAGCATTTT	CASSVAPDQPQHF
TRBV21-1	few	-	TRBJ1-3	TGTGCCAGCAGCAAAGGTGAAGGAGAAGGGACAGGGTCTGGAAACACCATATATTTT	CASSKGEGEGTGSGNTIYF
TRBV19	-	-	TRBJ2-7	TGTGCCAGTAGGCCCCGAGGAGGGCGAGTCTACGAGCAGTACTTC	CASRPRGGRVYEQYF
TRBV7-8	-	TRBD2	TRBJ2-2	TGTGCCAGCAGCTTAGGGCGGCGGGGGGCAAACACCGGGGAGCTGTTTTTT	CASSLGRRGANTGELFF
TRBV9	-	-	TRBJ2-3	TGTGCCAGCAGCCACTGGGGGGGGCTCACAGATACGCAGTATTTT	CASSHWGGLTDTQYF
TRBV6-1	-	TRBD2	TRBJ2-3	TGTGCCAGCAGTGAAGTTCCTAGCGGGGGGGTAACAGATACGCAGTATTTT	CASSEVPSGGVTDTQYF
TRBV7-2	-	TRBD1	TRBJ1-1	TGTGCCAGCAGCCAGGGACAGGGGGGGTATAAGACTGAAGCTTTCTTT	CASSQGQGGYKTEAFF
TRBV27	-	-	TRBJ1-4	TGTGCCAGCAGTCCGTATTTTACTAATGAAAAACTGTTTTTT	CASSPYFTNEKLFF
TRBV19	-	TRBD2	TRBJ2-1	TGTGCCAGTAGTCCCCCCTCTAGCGGGGGGGCGAATGAGCAGTTCTTC	CASSPPSSGGANEQFF
TRBV28	-	TRBD1	TRBJ1-2	TGTGCCAGCAGAATCGACAGGGGAGTTGGGTATGGCTACACCTTC	CASRIDRGVGYGYTF
TRBV6-5	-	-	TRBJ1-5	TGTGCCACCACGGGTCCGGGTCAGCCCCAGCATTTT	CATTGPGQPQHF
TRBV30	-	-	TRBJ1-1	TGTGCCTGGAGTAAGGGTCCGGGAGTCCAGGCTCCGACTGAAGCTTTCTTT	CAWSKGPGVQAPTEAFF
TRBV5-1	-	-	TRBJ1-1	TGCGCCAGCAAGACTTCCAGGGCAGGTGAGAACACTGAAGCTTTCTTT	CASKTSRAGENTEAFF
TRBV5-1	-	TRBD2	TRBJ2-2	TGCGCCAGTACTTTACAGCGGGGGACAAACACCGGGGAGCTGTTTTTT	CASTLQRGTNTGELFF
TRBV19	-	-	TRBJ1-5	TGTGCCAGTAGATCACAGGGTGCGAGCAATCAGCCCCAGCATTTT	CASRSQGASNQPQHF